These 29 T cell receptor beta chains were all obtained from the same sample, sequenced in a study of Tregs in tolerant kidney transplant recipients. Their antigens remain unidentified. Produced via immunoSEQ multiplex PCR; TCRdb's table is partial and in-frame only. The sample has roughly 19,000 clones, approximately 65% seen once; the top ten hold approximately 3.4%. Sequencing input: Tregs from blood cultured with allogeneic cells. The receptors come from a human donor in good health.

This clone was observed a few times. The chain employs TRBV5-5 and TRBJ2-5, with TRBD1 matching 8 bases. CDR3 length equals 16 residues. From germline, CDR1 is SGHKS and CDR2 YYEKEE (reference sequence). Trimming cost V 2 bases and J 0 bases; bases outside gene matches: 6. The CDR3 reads CASSFTGQAYQETQYF. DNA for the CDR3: TGTGCCAGCAGCTTCACGGGACAGGCGTACCAAGAGACCCAGTACTTC.

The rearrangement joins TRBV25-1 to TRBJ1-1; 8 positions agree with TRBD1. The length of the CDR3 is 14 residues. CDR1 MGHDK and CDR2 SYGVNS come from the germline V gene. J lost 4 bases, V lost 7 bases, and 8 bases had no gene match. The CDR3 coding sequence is TGTGCCAGCACCCTCGGACAGGGAAGCACTGAAGCTTTCTTT. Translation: CASTLGQGSTEAFF.

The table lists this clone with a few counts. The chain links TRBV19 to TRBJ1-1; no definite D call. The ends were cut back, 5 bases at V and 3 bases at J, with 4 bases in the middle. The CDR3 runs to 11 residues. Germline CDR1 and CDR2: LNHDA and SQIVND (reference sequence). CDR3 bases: TGTGCCAGTAGTCGTGACACTGAAGCTTTCTTT. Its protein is CASSRDTEAFF. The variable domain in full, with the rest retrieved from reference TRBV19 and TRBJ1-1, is DGGITQSPKYLFRKEGQNVTLSCEQNLNHDAMYWYRQDPGQGLRLIYYSQIVNDFQKGDIAEGYSVSREKKESFPLTVTSAQKNPTAFYLCASSRDTEAFFGQGTRLTVV.

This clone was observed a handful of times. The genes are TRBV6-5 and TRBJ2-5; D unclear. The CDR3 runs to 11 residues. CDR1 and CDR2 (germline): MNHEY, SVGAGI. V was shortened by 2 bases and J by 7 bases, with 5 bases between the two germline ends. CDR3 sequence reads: CASSYGWTQYF. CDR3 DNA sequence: TGTGCCAGCAGTTACGGGTGGACCCAGTACTTC.

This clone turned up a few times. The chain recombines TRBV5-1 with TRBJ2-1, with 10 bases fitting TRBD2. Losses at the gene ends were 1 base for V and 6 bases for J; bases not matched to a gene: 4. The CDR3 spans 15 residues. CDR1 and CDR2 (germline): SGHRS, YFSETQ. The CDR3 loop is CASSLLAGELNEQFF. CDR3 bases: TGCGCCAGCAGCTTGCTAGCGGGGGAACTCAATGAGCAGTTCTTC. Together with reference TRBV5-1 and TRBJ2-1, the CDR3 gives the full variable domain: KAGVTQTPRYLIKTRGQQVTLSCSPISGHRSVSWYQQTPGQGLQFLFEYFSETQRNKGNFPGRFSGRQFSNSRSEMNVSTLELGDSALYLCASSLLAGELNEQFFGPGTRLTVL.

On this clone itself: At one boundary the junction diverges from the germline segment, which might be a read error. For the CDR3, the DNA is TGTGCCAGCAGTCCACGGGGAGTAGCGGGAATCCGGGCGGACTTC. Translation gives CASSPRGVAGIRADF. The genes are TRBV6-5 and TRBJ2-7, with 8 bases aligning to TRBD2. The length of the CDR3 is 15 residues. Germline V gene data show CDR1 as MNHEY and CDR2 as SVGAGI.

This CDR3 reads CASSQGTSPKNIQYF. CDR3 nucleotides: TGCGCCAGCAGCCAAGGGACTAGTCCCAAAAACATTCAGTACTTC. The chain carries TRBV4-1 and TRBJ2-4; 7 nucleotides match TRBD2. V lost 1 base and J lost 2; bases outside the gene matches: 2. The CDR3 extends over 15 amino acids. Germline CDR1 reads MGHRA; CDR2 reads YSYEKL.

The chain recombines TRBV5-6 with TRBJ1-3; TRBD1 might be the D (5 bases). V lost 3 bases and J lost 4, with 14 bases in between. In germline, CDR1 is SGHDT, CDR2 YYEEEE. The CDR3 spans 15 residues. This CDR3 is CASSYGAGRGNTIYF. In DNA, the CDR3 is TGTGCCAGCAGCTACGGGGCCGGAAGAGGAAACACCATATATTTT.

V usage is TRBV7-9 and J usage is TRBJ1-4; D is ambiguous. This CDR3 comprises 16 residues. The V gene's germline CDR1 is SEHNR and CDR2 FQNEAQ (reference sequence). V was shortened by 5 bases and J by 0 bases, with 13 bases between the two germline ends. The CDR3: CASSRTAISTNEKLFF. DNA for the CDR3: TGTGCCAGCAGCCGTACCGCGATCTCAACTAATGAAAAACTGTTTTTT.

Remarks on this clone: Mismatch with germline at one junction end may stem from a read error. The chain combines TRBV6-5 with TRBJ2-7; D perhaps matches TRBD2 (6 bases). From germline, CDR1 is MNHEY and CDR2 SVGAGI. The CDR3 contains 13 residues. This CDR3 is CASSPGTLYEKYF. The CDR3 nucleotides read TGTGCCAGCAGCCCCGGGACTCTCTACGAGAAGTACTTC.

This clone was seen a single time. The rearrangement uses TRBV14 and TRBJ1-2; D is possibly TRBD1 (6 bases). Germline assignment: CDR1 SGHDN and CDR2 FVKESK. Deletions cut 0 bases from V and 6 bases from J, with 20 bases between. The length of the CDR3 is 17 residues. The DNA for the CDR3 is TGTGCCAGCAGCCAAGATCGACGACAGGAGGAGGGGGATGGCTACACCTTC. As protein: CASSQDRRQEEGDGYTF.

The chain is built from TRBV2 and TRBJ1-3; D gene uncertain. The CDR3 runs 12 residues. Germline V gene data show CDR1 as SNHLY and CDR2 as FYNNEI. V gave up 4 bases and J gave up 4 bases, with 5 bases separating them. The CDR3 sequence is CASSVRGNTIYF. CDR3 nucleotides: TGTGCCAGCAGTGTAAGGGGAAACACCATATATTTT.

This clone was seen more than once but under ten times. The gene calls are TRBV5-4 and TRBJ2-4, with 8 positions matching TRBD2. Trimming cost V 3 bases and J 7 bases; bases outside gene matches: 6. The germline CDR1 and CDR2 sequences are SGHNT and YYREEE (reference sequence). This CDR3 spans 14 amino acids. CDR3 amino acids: CASSSPGGLNIQYF. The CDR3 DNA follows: TGTGCCAGCAGCTCCCCGGGGGGGCTGAACATTCAGTACTTC.

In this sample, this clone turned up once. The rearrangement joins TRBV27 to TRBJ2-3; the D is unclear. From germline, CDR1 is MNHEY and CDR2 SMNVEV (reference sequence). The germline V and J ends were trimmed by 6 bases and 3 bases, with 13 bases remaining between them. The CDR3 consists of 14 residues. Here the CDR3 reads CASSRGRPTDTQYF. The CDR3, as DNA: TGTGCCAGCAGCCGTGGCCGGCCAACAGATACGCAGTATTTT.

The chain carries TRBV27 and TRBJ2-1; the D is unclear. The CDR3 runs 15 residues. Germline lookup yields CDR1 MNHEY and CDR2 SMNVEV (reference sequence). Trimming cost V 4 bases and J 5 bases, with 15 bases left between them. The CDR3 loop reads CASSYIYTINNEQFF. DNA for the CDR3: TGTGCCAGCAGTTATATTTACACCATTAACAATGAGCAGTTCTTC.

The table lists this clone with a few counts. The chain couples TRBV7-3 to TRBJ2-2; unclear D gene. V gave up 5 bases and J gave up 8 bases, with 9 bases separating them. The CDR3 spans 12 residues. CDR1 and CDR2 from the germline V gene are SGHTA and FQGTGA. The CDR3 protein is CASSLLGGELFF. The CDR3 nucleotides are TGTGCCAGCAGCCTCTTGGGAGGGGAGCTGTTTTTT.

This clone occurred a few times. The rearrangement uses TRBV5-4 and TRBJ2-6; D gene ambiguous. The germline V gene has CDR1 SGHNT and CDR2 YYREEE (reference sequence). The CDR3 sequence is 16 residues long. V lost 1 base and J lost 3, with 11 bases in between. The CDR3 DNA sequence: TGTGCCAGCAGCTTGTTAGAGGTCTTTGGGGCCAACGTCCTGACTTTC. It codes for CASSLLEVFGANVLTF.

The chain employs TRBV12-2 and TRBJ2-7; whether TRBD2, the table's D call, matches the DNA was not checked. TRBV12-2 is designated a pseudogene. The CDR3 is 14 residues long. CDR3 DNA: TGTGCAAGTCGCTTAATGAGGCATCCCTACGAGCAGTACTTC. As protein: CASRLMRHPYEQYF.

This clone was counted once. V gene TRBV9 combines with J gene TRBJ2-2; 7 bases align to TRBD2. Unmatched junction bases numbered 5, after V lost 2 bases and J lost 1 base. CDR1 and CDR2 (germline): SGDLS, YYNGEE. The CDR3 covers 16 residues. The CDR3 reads CASSVSLAVNTGELFF. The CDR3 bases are TGTGCCAGCAGCGTGTCGCTAGCGGTGAACACCGGGGAGCTGTTTTTT.

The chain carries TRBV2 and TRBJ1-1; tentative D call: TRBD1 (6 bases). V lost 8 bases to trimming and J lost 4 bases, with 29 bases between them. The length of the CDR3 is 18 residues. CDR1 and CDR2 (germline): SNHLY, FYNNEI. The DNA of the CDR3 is TGTGCCAGCTGGGACGGAACGGGCAGGGGAACAGGCGGCACTGAAGCTTTCTTT. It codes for CASWDGTGRGTGGTEAFF.

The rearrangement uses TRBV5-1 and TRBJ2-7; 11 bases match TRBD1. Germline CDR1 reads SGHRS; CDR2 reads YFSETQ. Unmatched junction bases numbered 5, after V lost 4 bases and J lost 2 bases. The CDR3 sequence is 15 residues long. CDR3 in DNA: TGCGCCAGCAGCGTGGCGGGACAGGGGGCCTACGAGCAGTACTTC. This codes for CASSVAGQGAYEQYF.

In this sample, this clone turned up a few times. The CDR3 here is CASSFRTTGTDTQYF. In DNA, the CDR3 is TGTGCCAGCAGCTTCCGGACTACCGGCACAGATACGCAGTATTTT. This chain connects TRBV7-6 to TRBJ2-3, with a weak D call TRBD2 (6 bases). CDR1 and CDR2 (germline): SGHVS, FNYEAQ. The V end lost 3 bases, the J end lost 1 base, and 11 bases lay between the germline ends. CDR3 length: 15 amino acids.

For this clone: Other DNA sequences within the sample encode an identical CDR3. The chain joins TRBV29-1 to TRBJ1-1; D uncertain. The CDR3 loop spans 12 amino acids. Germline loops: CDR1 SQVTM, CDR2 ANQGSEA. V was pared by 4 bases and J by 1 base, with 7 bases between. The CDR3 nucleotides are TGCAGCGTTGCCCGTGGGAACACTGAAGCTTTCTTT. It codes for CSVARGNTEAFF.

For the CDR3, the DNA is TGTGCCAGCAGCCCGGGAATCCTGGAAGCTTTCTTT. Translating it yields CASSPGILEAFF. The rearrangement links TRBV7-9 to TRBJ1-1; D call uncertain. Germline values: CDR1 SEHNR, CDR2 FQNEAQ (reference sequence). V lost 5 bases and J lost 8, with 12 bases in between. This CDR3 is 12 amino acids long. Together with reference TRBV7-9 and TRBJ1-1, the CDR3 gives the full variable domain: DTGVSQNPRHKITKRGQNVTFRCDPISEHNRLYWYRQTLGQGPEFLTYFQNEAQLEKSRLLSDRFSAERPKGSFSTLEIQRTEQGDSAMYLCASSPGILEAFFGQGTRLTVV.

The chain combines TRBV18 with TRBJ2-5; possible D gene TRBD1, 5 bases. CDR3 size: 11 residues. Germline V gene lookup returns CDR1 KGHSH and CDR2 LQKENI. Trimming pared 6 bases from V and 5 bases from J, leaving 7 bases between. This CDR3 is CASSPGETQYF. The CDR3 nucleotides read TGTGCCAGCTCCCCAGGGGAGACCCAGTACTTC.

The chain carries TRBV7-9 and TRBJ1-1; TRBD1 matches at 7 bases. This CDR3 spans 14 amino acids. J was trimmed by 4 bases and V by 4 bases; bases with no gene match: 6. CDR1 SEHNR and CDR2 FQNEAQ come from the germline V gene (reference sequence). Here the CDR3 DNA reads TGTGCCAGCAGCTACCTGGCAGGGGGCACTGAAGCTTTCTTT. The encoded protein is CASSYLAGGTEAFF.

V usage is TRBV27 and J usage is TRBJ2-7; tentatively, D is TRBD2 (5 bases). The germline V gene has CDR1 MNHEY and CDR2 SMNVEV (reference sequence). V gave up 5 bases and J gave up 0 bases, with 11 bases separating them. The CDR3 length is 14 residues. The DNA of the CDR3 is TGTGCCAGCAGTCCGGGGTCGAGCTCCTACGAGCAGTACTTC. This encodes CASSPGSSSYEQYF.

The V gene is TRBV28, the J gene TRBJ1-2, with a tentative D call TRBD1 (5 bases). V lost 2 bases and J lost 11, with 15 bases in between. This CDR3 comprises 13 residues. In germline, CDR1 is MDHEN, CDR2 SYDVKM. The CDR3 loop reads CASSLVSGPGYTF. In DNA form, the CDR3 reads TGTGCCAGCAGTTTAGTGTCGGGGCCTGGGTACACCTTC.

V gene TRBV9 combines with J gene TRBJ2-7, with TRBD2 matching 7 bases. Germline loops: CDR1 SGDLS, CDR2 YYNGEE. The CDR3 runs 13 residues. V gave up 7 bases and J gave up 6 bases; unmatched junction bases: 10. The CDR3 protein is CASSLWGRVEQYF. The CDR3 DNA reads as TGTGCCAGCTCCCTATGGGGGAGGGTCGAGCAGTACTTC.